Each of the 27 T cell receptor beta chains below was sequenced from the same sample in a study of blood T cell repertoires in COVID-19. Clones were read by immunoSEQ multiplex PCR, and TCRdb kept only the in-frame ones, dropping some. This sample has 150,000 to 200,000 clones, with roughly 86% found just once. Input material: PBMCs or T cells enriched from blood (not recorded which). These receptors came from a woman in her 30s who had recovered from COVID-19.

The rearrangement links TRBV27 to TRBJ2-2, with D possibly TRBD1 on 6 matching bases. The CDR3 covers 16 residues. Germline V gene data show CDR1 as MNHEY and CDR2 as SMNVEV (reference sequence). V was cut by 6 bases and J by 2 bases, with 16 bases left in between. The CDR3 loop is CASSPRTAINTGELFF. The CDR3 DNA sequence: TGTGCCAGCAGCCCTAGGACAGCCATTAACACCGGGGAGCTGTTTTTT.

This clone has just a few counts. The gene calls are TRBV27 and TRBJ2-3, with 9 bases lining up with TRBD2. The CDR3 has 14 amino acids. Germline V gives CDR1 MNHEY, CDR2 SMNVEV (reference sequence). V shed 3 bases, J shed 4 bases, and the junction held 2 bases outside the gene matches. As DNA, the CDR3 is TGTGCCAGCAGTTTGGGCGGGAGGGCAGATACGCAGTATTTT. It specifies CASSLGGRADTQYF.

This clone appeared a single time. The chain recombines TRBV18 with TRBJ2-7; 7 bases match TRBD1. The junction had 7 bases not matched to a gene; V was cut back by 2 bases and J by 3 bases. The CDR3 sequence is 15 residues long. Germline CDR1 KGHSH, CDR2 LQKENI. CDR3 loop: CASSPGQVGVYEQYF. CDR3 nucleotide sequence: TGTGCCAGCTCACCAGGACAGGTTGGGGTCTACGAGCAGTACTTC.

The rearrangement links TRBV6-5 to TRBJ2-2; the D is unclear. V shed 4 bases and J shed 6 bases, with 9 bases lying between them. From germline, CDR1 is MNHEY and CDR2 SVGAGI. The CDR3 covers 13 residues. CDR3 protein: CASSSGIAGELFF. The DNA for the CDR3 is TGTGCCAGCAGTTCGGGTATTGCCGGGGAGCTGTTTTTT.

The rearrangement joins TRBV19 to TRBJ2-5; 8 bases line up with TRBD1. V dropped 4 bases and J dropped 2; count of bases not matched to a gene: 6. The length of the CDR3 is 15 residues. Germline V gene data show CDR1 as LNHDA and CDR2 as SQIVND (reference sequence). CDR3 amino acids: CASSTARTGQETQYF. In DNA, the CDR3 is TGTGCCAGTAGTACCGCTAGGACAGGGCAAGAGACCCAGTACTTC.

The chain carries TRBV7-6 and TRBJ2-2; D gene uncertain. The CDR3 totals 12 residues. Germline V gene lookup returns CDR1 SGHVS and CDR2 FNYEAQ. With 1 base removed from V and 10 bases from J, the gap between germline ends came to 7 bases. The CDR3 reads CASSLGGLELFF. CDR3 sequence (DNA): TGTGCCAGCAGCTTAGGCGGATTGGAGCTGTTTTTT.

The genes are TRBV7-9 and TRBJ2-7, with 7 bases lining up with TRBD1. The germline gives CDR1 SEHNR, CDR2 FQNEAQ (reference sequence). The CDR3 is 16 residues long. The ends lost 6 bases at V and 0 bases at J; junction bases unmatched: 11. The CDR3 loop reads CASSRDRTSPSYEQYF. The CDR3 DNA reads as TGTGCCAGCAGTCGGGACAGAACTTCCCCCTCCTACGAGCAGTACTTC.

The CDR3, as DNA: TGCGCCAGCAGCTTGGGGGAGGGGGCAGATACGCAGTATTTT. Encoded protein: CASSLGEGADTQYF. The rearrangement uses TRBV5-1 and TRBJ2-3, with a possible D match to TRBD2 (7 bases). From germline, CDR1 is SGHRS and CDR2 YFSETQ. The CDR3 has 14 amino acids. Between the trimmed V and J ends, which lost 0 bases and 4 bases, there was a span of 9 bases. Variable domain in full (rest from reference TRBV5-1 and TRBJ2-3): KAGVTQTPRYLIKTRGQQVTLSCSPISGHRSVSWYQQTPGQGLQFLFEYFSETQRNKGNFPGRFSGRQFSNSRSEMNVSTLELGDSALYLCASSLGEGADTQYFGPGTRLTVL.

This chain joins TRBV5-1 and TRBJ2-2, with TRBD2 identical over 15 bases. The CDR3 contains 18 residues. The V gene's germline CDR1 is SGHRS and CDR2 YFSETQ. V shed 4 bases and J 7 bases; nucleotides not matched to a gene: 11. The CDR3 nucleotides are TGCGCCAGCAGCAATGGGACTAGCGGGAGGAGGACAGACGGGGAGCTGTTTTTT. It is translated as CASSNGTSGRRTDGELFF.

This chain uses TRBV29-1 with TRBJ2-5; D possibly corresponds to TRBD2 (5 bases). Germline assignment: CDR1 SQVTM and CDR2 ANQGSEA. The CDR3 runs 13 residues. V lost 4 bases to trimming and J lost 0 bases, with 9 bases between them. The CDR3 sequence is CSVGYGDQETQYF. The CDR3 DNA reads TGCAGCGTTGGGTACGGGGACCAAGAGACCCAGTACTTC.

J is TRBJ2-1 and V is TRBV7-3; 13 bases fit TRBD2. After removal of 4 bases from V and 5 bases from J, the junction contained 5 bases not matched to a gene. The CDR3 loop spans 16 amino acids. The germline V gene encodes CDR1 SGHTA and CDR2 FQGTGA. The CDR3 is CASSSWTSGGNNEQFF. CDR3 nucleotides: TGTGCCAGCAGCTCCTGGACTAGCGGGGGAAACAATGAGCAGTTCTTC.

The chain couples TRBV24-1 to TRBJ2-3; tentative D call: TRBD1 (5 bases). V was shortened by 4 bases and J by 4 bases, with 14 bases between the two germline ends. Germline V gene lookup returns CDR1 KGHDR and CDR2 SFDVKD. This CDR3 contains 15 residues. For the CDR3, the DNA is TGTGCCACCAGTGAGACAAGGGTAGGGGCAGATACGCAGTATTTT. It translates to CATSETRVGADTQYF.

The table lists this clone with a few counts. This chain joins TRBV14 and TRBJ1-3; D gene ambiguous. Germline CDR1 is SGHDN and CDR2 is FVKESK. V was shortened by 3 bases and J by 1 base, with 4 bases between the two germline ends. The CDR3 is 13 residues long. The CDR3 DNA reads as TGTGCCAGCAGCCACCTTTCTGGAAACACCATATATTTT. Its translation: CASSHLSGNTIYF. The variable domain in full, with the rest retrieved from reference TRBV14 and TRBJ1-3, is EAGVTQFPSHSVIEKGQTVTLRCDPISGHDNLYWYRRVMGKEIKFLLHFVKESKQDESGMPNNRFLAERTGGTYSTLKVQPAELEDSGVYFCASSHLSGNTIYFGEGSWLTVV.

The chain has TRBV28 and TRBJ1-1; D possibly corresponds to TRBD1 (6 bases). The V end was cut by 5 bases, the J end by 5 bases, with 12 bases between. The germline V gene encodes CDR1 MDHEN and CDR2 SYDVKM. This CDR3 has 13 amino acids. The CDR3 DNA reads TGTGCCAGCAGTCCGATCACAGGGACTGAAGCTTTCTTT. Translated: CASSPITGTEAFF.

The CDR3 sequence is CASSLNSGTTYEQFF. The CDR3 DNA follows: TGTGCCAGCAGTTTAAATTCGGGGACTACATATGAGCAGTTCTTC. The J gene is TRBJ2-1, the V gene TRBV27; 7 bases match TRBD2. Germline CDR1 reads MNHEY; CDR2 reads SMNVEV (reference sequence). V shed 2 bases, J shed 8 bases, and the junction held 9 bases outside the gene matches. This CDR3 is built from 15 residues.

The gene calls are TRBV28 and TRBJ1-4, with 9 nucleotides matching TRBD1. Trimming took 6 bases from V and 3 from J; bases not matched to a gene: 8. The germline CDR1 and CDR2 sequences are MDHEN and SYDVKM. The CDR3 has 16 residues. The CDR3 region has the DNA TGTGCCAGCAGCCAGGGACAGGGAAAGCCTAATGAAAAACTGTTTTTT. Its translation is CASSQGQGKPNEKLFF.

The gene calls are TRBV7-9 and TRBJ2-1; 8 bases match TRBD2. J lost 8 bases, V lost 3 bases, and 9 bases had no gene match. Germline loops: CDR1 SEHNR, CDR2 FQNEAQ (reference sequence). CDR3 length equals 15 residues. CDR3 sequence reads: CASSLLAGGRDEQFF. The CDR3, as DNA: TGTGCCAGCAGCTTGCTAGCGGGCGGACGGGATGAGCAGTTCTTC. Using reference TRBV7-9 and TRBJ2-1 for the parts outside the CDR3, the full variable domain is DTGVSQNPRHKITKRGQNVTFRCDPISEHNRLYWYRQTLGQGPEFLTYFQNEAQLEKSRLLSDRFSAERPKGSFSTLEIQRTEQGDSAMYLCASSLLAGGRDEQFFGPGTRLTVL.

The chain recombines TRBV19 with TRBJ2-3; the match to TRBD2 covers 7 bases. V gave up 4 bases and J gave up 4 bases; unmatched junction bases: 11. This CDR3 is built from 16 residues. CDR1 is LNHDA, CDR2 SQIVND, per germline (reference sequence). CDR3 in DNA: TGTGCCAGTAGTACCCCCTGGACTAGTTATGCAGATACGCAGTATTTT. Translation: CASSTPWTSYADTQYF.

The chain has TRBV7-6 and TRBJ2-3; possible D gene TRBD1, 6 bases. Germline-derived CDR1 and CDR2 are SGHVS and FNYEAQ. V lost 5 bases and J 1 base, leaving 19 bases between the germline ends. The CDR3 length is 17 residues. CDR3 sequence reads: CASSTDRIRGGTDTQYF. CDR3 coding DNA: TGTGCCAGCAGCACCGACCGTATCAGGGGTGGCACAGATACGCAGTATTTT.

V gene TRBV7-9 combines with J gene TRBJ1-1; 8 positions match TRBD1. Germline V gives CDR1 SEHNR, CDR2 FQNEAQ (reference sequence). CDR3 size: 12 residues. V was pared by 10 bases and J by 4 bases, with 5 bases of the junction left unmatched. CDR3 region: CATRQGPTEAFF. The DNA for the CDR3 is TGTGCCACTAGACAGGGGCCCACTGAAGCTTTCTTT.

The chain joins TRBV5-1 to TRBJ1-1; D is uncertain. V dropped 2 bases and J dropped 2 bases, with 16 bases sitting between them. Germline loops: CDR1 SGHRS, CDR2 YFSETQ. This CDR3 region has 16 residues. In nucleotides, the CDR3 is TGCGCCAGCAGCTTAATTCCCCCCAGTATTAACACTGAAGCTTTCTTT. Translating gives CASSLIPPSINTEAFF.

The V gene is TRBV4-2, the J gene TRBJ2-3; TRBD2 aligns across 8 bases. The CDR3 is 16 residues long. CDR1 LGHNA and CDR2 YNFKEQ come from the germline V gene. V shed 4 bases, J shed 3 bases, and the junction held 9 bases outside the gene matches. The CDR3 spells CASSLSGTRQTDTQYF. CDR3 DNA sequence: TGTGCCAGCAGCCTATCCGGGACTAGACAAACAGATACGCAGTATTTT.

The chain is built from TRBV29-1 and TRBJ2-2; the D is unclear. The CDR3 consists of 13 residues. V was trimmed by 4 bases and J by 0 bases, leaving 6 bases between them. Germline V gene lookup returns CDR1 SQVTM and CDR2 ANQGSEA. The CDR3: CSVASSNTGELFF. The CDR3 nucleotides read TGCAGCGTTGCTTCCTCGAACACCGGGGAGCTGTTTTTT.

This chain links TRBV28 with TRBJ1-2; TRBD1 matches 7 bases. V was clipped by 4 bases and J by 6 bases; unmatched bases: 17. Germline V gene lookup returns CDR1 MDHEN and CDR2 SYDVKM. CDR3 size: 17 residues. Here the CDR3 reads CASSSLWEATGMNGYTF. CDR3 nucleotides: TGTGCCAGCAGTTCATTATGGGAAGCGACAGGGATGAATGGCTACACCTTC.

The CDR3 DNA is TGTGCCAGCAGCCAAGATAAGGGACTAAGGGACAATGAGCAGTTCTTC. It is translated as CASSQDKGLRDNEQFF. This chain connects TRBV3-1 (or the pseudogene TRBV3-2) to TRBJ2-1, with 7 bases fitting TRBD2. V was pared by 0 bases and J by 5 bases, with 7 bases of the junction left unmatched. The CDR3 has 16 amino acids. The germline V gene has CDR1 LGHDT and CDR2 YNNKEL (reference sequence).

V is TRBV6-1 and J is TRBJ1-2; 7 nucleotides agree with TRBD1. Trimming took 1 base from V and 2 from J; bases not matched to a gene: 4. CDR1 and CDR2 from the germline V gene are MNHNS and SASEGT. The CDR3 length is 15 residues. The CDR3 protein is CASSEDPTGNYGYTF. The CDR3, as DNA: TGTGCCAGCAGTGAAGATCCGACAGGGAACTATGGCTACACCTTC.

V is TRBV6-5 and J is TRBJ2-7; D remains ambiguous. Per germline, CDR1 MNHEY and CDR2 SVGAGI. The CDR3 is 14 amino acids. The V end lost 6 bases, the J end lost 2 bases, and 14 bases lay between the germline ends. The CDR3 is CASRKQTPPYEQYF. As DNA, the CDR3 is TGTGCCAGCAGGAAACAGACACCTCCCTACGAGCAGTACTTC.